One sample yielded the 28 T cell receptor beta chains listed below, sequenced in a study of a mutant IDH1 vaccine in newly diagnosed glioma. Specified time point: week 35, safety follow-up. The vaccine gave 300 ug of a 20-mer mutant IDH1 peptide subcutaneously per dose. These receptors are not linked to any known antigen. TCRdb keeps only in-frame clones here, not all; method: immunoSEQ multiplex PCR. The sample contains tens of thousands of clones, 85% to 90% of which appear only once. The specimen comprised PBMCs, sampled from a glioma patient whose treatment included an IDH1 peptide vaccine. All receptors derive from a man in his forties with glioma.

There are a few counts of this clone. V is TRBV30 and J is TRBJ2-7; D is ambiguous. From germline, CDR1 is GTSNPN and CDR2 SVGIG (reference sequence). V lost 2 bases and J 6 bases, leaving 14 bases between the germline ends. There are 13 residues in the CDR3. CDR3 nucleotides: TGTGCCTGGAGTCGCAAGAAACTTGGCGAGCAGTACGTC. Protein sequence: CAWSRKKLGEQYV.

This clone has just one count. This sequence joins TRBV28 and TRBJ1-3; possibly TRBD1 for D (5 bases). The CDR3 loop spans 14 amino acids. With 4 bases removed from V and 4 bases from J, the gap between germline ends came to 11 bases. CDR1 and CDR2 (germline): MDHEN, SYDVKM. The CDR3 here is CASSSPGPGNTIYF. The CDR3 bases are TGTGCCAGCAGTTCCCCGGGGCCAGGAAACACCATATATTTT.

In this sample, this clone turned up once. The chain joins TRBV29-1 to TRBJ2-5; 8 bases fit TRBD2. The germline V gene encodes CDR1 SQVTM and CDR2 ANQGSEA. The CDR3 totals 13 residues. With V trimmed by 4 bases and J by 4 bases, 5 bases remained unmatched. The CDR3 nucleotides read TGCAGCGTTGCTACTAGCGGAAGAGAGACCCAGTACTTC. This codes for CSVATSGRETQYF.

This chain joins TRBV30 and TRBJ1-1; D gene uncertain. There are 12 residues in the CDR3. V was cut by 1 base and J by 4 bases, with 7 bases left in between. Looked up from germline, CDR1 is GTSNPN and CDR2 is SVGIG (reference sequence). The CDR3 DNA reads as TGTGCCTGGAGTGACTGGGGCACTGAAGCTTTCTTT. Protein product: CAWSDWGTEAFF. The full variable domain, with the rest looked up from reference TRBV30 and TRBJ1-1, is SQTIHQWPATLVQPVGSPLSLECTVEGTSNPNLYWYRQAAGRGLQLLFYSVGIGQISSEVPQNLSASRPQDRQFILSSKKLLLSDSGFYLCAWSDWGTEAFFGQGTRLTVV.

V and J are TRBV7-8 and TRBJ2-1; D is uncertain. V dropped 7 bases and J dropped 5 bases, with 12 bases sitting between them. Germline CDR1 reads SGHVS; CDR2 reads FQNEAQ. The CDR3 has 13 residues. The chain's CDR3 is CASISSYNNEQFF. The CDR3 DNA is TGTGCCAGCATCTCCAGTTATAACAATGAGCAGTTCTTC.

In its sample, this clone was seen a few times. The rearrangement links TRBV6-5 to TRBJ1-1; tentative D call: TRBD1 (5 bases). The CDR3 sequence is 13 residues long. With 6 bases removed from V and 5 bases from J, the gap between germline ends came to 13 bases. The germline CDR1 and CDR2 sequences are MNHEY and SVGAGI. The CDR3, as DNA: TGTGCCAGCAGCAACGGGGGGTTGACTGAAGCTTTCTTT. Its protein product is CASSNGGLTEAFF.

This clone was observed a single time. The rearrangement links TRBV5-6 to TRBJ1-1; unclear D gene. The V gene lost 2 bases and the J gene lost 7 bases, with 24 bases spanning the gap. The CDR3 covers 17 residues. Germline loops: CDR1 SGHDT, CDR2 YYEEEE. CDR3 in amino acids: CASSFGMFEQARDEAFF. The CDR3, as DNA: TGTGCCAGCAGCTTTGGGATGTTCGAGCAGGCGAGAGATGAAGCTTTCTTT.

The genes are TRBV7-2 and TRBJ2-1; 11 bases match TRBD2. V lost 3 bases, J lost 8 bases, and 6 bases stayed unmatched. The CDR3 is made up of 15 amino acids. Germline loops: CDR1 SGHTA, CDR2 FQGNSA. CDR3 sequence (DNA): TGTGCCAGCAGCTTCGCTAGCGGGAGGAATTATGAGCAGTTCTTC. It codes for CASSFASGRNYEQFF.

This chain uses TRBV18 with TRBJ2-7; D possibly corresponds to TRBD2 (5 bases). Between the trimmed V and J ends, which lost 4 bases and 3 bases, there was a span of 10 bases. Germline assignment: CDR1 KGHSH and CDR2 LQKENI. This CDR3 comprises 13 residues. This CDR3 is CASSQLGNYEQYV. CDR3 sequence (DNA): TGTGCCAGCTCACAACTCGGGAACTACGAGCAGTACGTC.

The chain is built from TRBV15 and TRBJ1-2; 10 bases are a match to TRBD1. The CDR3 is 16 residues long. The V gene end was trimmed by 1 base and the J gene end by 9 bases; junction bases not matched to a gene: 11. Germline CDR1 LNHNV, CDR2 YYDKDF (reference sequence). CDR3 sequence: CATSRGIEGQGVSYTF. CDR3 bases: TGTGCCACCAGCAGAGGAATAGAAGGACAGGGGGTGAGCTACACCTTC.

V gene TRBV10-1 combines with J gene TRBJ1-2, with no clear D. With 0 bases removed from V and 3 bases from J, the gap between germline ends came to 14 bases. Germline loops: CDR1 WNHNN, CDR2 SYGVQD (reference sequence). The CDR3 is 16 amino acids. The CDR3 is CASSESAPLGDYGYTF. CDR3 DNA sequence: TGCGCCAGCAGTGAGTCGGCTCCGTTGGGCGACTATGGCTACACCTTC.

V usage is TRBV6-1 and J usage is TRBJ1-2; a possible D gene is TRBD1 (6 bases). The length of the CDR3 is 15 residues. V dropped 6 bases and J dropped 0 bases, with 14 bases sitting between them. CDR1 is MNHNS and CDR2 is SASEGT in the germline V gene. CDR3 sequence reads: CASRLGGRANYGYTF. For the CDR3, the DNA is TGTGCCAGCAGACTAGGGGGGAGAGCTAACTATGGCTACACCTTC.

V is TRBV27 and J is TRBJ1-1, with D unclear. The germline V gene has CDR1 MNHEY and CDR2 SMNVEV (reference sequence). The V and J ends lost 5 bases and 1 base respectively, with 8 bases between them. The CDR3 spans 13 residues. Here the CDR3 DNA reads TGTGCCAGCAGTCTGGGAGGGAACACTGAAGCTTTCTTT. As protein: CASSLGGNTEAFF.

For the CDR3, the DNA is TGTGCCACCAGGCGTACGGGGGGGCGGTCCAATGAGCAGTTCTTC. This sequence encodes CATRRTGGRSNEQFF. The rearrangement links TRBV15 to TRBJ2-1, with 8 bases fitting TRBD2. The CDR3 spans 15 residues. Looked up from germline, CDR1 is LNHNV and CDR2 is YYDKDF (reference sequence). Unmatched junction bases numbered 10, after V lost 6 bases and J lost 6 bases.

This sequence joins TRBV6-5 and TRBJ1-4; maybe TRBD1 (5 bases). The CDR3 length is 13 residues. Per the germline V gene, CDR1 is MNHEY and CDR2 is SVGAGI. Trimming pared 4 bases from V and 8 bases from J, leaving 11 bases between. CDR3 nucleotide sequence: TGTGCCAGCAGTTGGGGGACTGGAGAAAAACTGTTTTTT. Its protein is CASSWGTGEKLFF.

CDR3 protein: CASSLFSGRARDTQYF. CDR3 coding DNA: TGTGCCAGCAGTTTATTTAGCGGGAGGGCCCGGGATACGCAGTATTTT. The chain employs TRBV27 and TRBJ2-3, with TRBD2 matching over 11 bases. Germline-derived CDR1 and CDR2 are MNHEY and SMNVEV (reference sequence). After removal of 1 base from V and 6 bases from J, the junction contained 6 bases not matched to a gene. The CDR3 loop spans 16 amino acids.

The V gene is TRBV7-2, the J gene TRBJ2-7; 9 bases align to TRBD2. The CDR3 is 16 amino acids. V shed 0 bases and J 2 bases; nucleotides not matched to a gene: 5. From germline, CDR1 is SGHTA and CDR2 FQGNSA. DNA for the CDR3: TGTGCCAGCAGCTTAGCGGCTAGCGGGGTCCCCTACGAGCAGTACTTC. Protein product: CASSLAASGVPYEQYF.

The chain recombines TRBV5-1 with TRBJ1-1, with 9 bases identical to TRBD1. V trimming: 7 bases; J trimming: 1 base; junction bases outside the gene matches: 5. The CDR3 runs 14 residues. The germline V gene encodes CDR1 SGHRS and CDR2 YFSETQ. The CDR3 protein is CASHKQGANTEAFF. CDR3 in DNA: TGCGCCAGCCATAAACAGGGGGCGAACACTGAAGCTTTCTTT.

The chain is built from TRBV6-1 and TRBJ1-2; D perhaps matches TRBD1 (6 bases). This CDR3 comprises 15 residues. Germline V gives CDR1 MNHNS, CDR2 SASEGT. Trimming removed 5 bases from V and 4 bases from J, with 17 bases in between. This CDR3 is CASSHPGGGIYGYTF. Written as DNA, the CDR3 is TGTGCCAGCAGTCACCCGGGGGGCGGCATCTATGGCTACACCTTC.

The chain recombines TRBV14 with TRBJ2-1; D not certain. The germline V gene encodes CDR1 SGHDN and CDR2 FVKESK. Trimming took 1 base from V and 8 from J, leaving 6 bases between them. The CDR3 is 12 amino acids. The CDR3 sequence: CASSQVGYEQFF. The CDR3 region has the DNA TGTGCCAGCAGCCAAGTCGGTTATGAGCAGTTCTTC.

The genes are TRBV6-7 and TRBJ2-7; TRBD1 aligns across 8 bases. TRBV6-7 is labeled an ORF, and its function is uncertain. The CDR3 contains 20 residues. Trimming cost V 2 bases and J 4 bases; bases outside gene matches: 22. The CDR3 coding sequence is TGTGCCAGCAGTTACGGAGTCTTTGGGCAGGGGGCTCCCCTGTCGTACGAGCAGTACGTC. This encodes CASSYGVFGQGAPLSYEQYV.

This chain connects TRBV6-1 to TRBJ1-2, with 10 bases that match TRBD1. Germline V lookup: CDR1 MNHNS, CDR2 SASEGT. The CDR3 is 14 residues long. With 8 bases clipped from V and 3 bases from J, the junction kept 6 bases outside the gene matches. In nucleotides, the CDR3 is TGTGCCAGCGGAGACAGGGGGCGGGACTATGGCTACACCTTC. It codes for CASGDRGRDYGYTF.

The chain links TRBV11-3 to TRBJ1-1; no firm D call. Germline CDR1 and CDR2: SGHNT and YENEEA. The CDR3 loop spans 14 amino acids. With 1 base removed from V and 4 bases from J, the gap between germline ends came to 10 bases. The CDR3 DNA reads as TGTGCCAGCAGCTTAGGGGAGGCGGGCACTGAAGCTTTCTTT. Amino acids: CASSLGEAGTEAFF.

This chain joins TRBV18 and TRBJ1-4; no reliable D call. This CDR3 has 14 amino acids. V was shortened by 3 bases and J by 6 bases, with 11 bases between the two germline ends. In germline, CDR1 is KGHSH, CDR2 LQKENI. DNA for the CDR3: TGTGCCAGCTCACCCGGGTTCAGCGATGAAAAACTGTTTTTT. It is translated as CASSPGFSDEKLFF. The whole variable domain, remainder taken from reference TRBV18 and TRBJ1-4, is NAGVMQNPRHLVRRRGQEARLRCSPMKGHSHVYWYRQLPEEGLKFMVYLQKENIIDESGMPKERFSAEFPKEGPSILRIQQVVRGDSAAYFCASSPGFSDEKLFFGSGTQLSVL.

This clone was counted between two and nine times. The CDR3 protein is CASSQTRDGYNEQFF. The CDR3 bases are TGTGCCAGCAGTCAAACCCGGGACGGATACAATGAGCAGTTCTTC. V and J are TRBV27 and TRBJ2-1; D is perhaps TRBD1 or TRBD2 (5 bases each). Deletions cut 5 bases from V and 4 bases from J, with 15 bases between. Looked up from germline, CDR1 is MNHEY and CDR2 is SMNVEV (reference sequence). This CDR3 region has 15 residues.

J is TRBJ1-5 and V is TRBV4-2; 8 positions match TRBD1. After removal of 0 bases from V and 0 bases from J, the junction contained 10 bases not matched to a gene. The length of the CDR3 is 19 residues. Germline assignment: CDR1 LGHNA and CDR2 YNFKEQ. CDR3 sequence (DNA): TGTGCCAGCAGCCAAGATCTGGGAACAGGGGGTTATAGCAATCAGCCCCAGCATTTT. Translation: CASSQDLGTGGYSNQPQHF.

The chain carries TRBV6-5 and TRBJ1-2; 9 positions agree with TRBD1. V shed 8 bases and J 6 bases; nucleotides not matched to a gene: 7. Germline V gives CDR1 MNHEY, CDR2 SVGAGI. The CDR3 runs 13 residues. CDR3 residues: CASANRQGDGYTF. As DNA, the CDR3 is TGTGCCAGCGCGAATAGACAGGGGGATGGCTACACCTTC.

The chain couples TRBV7-2 to TRBJ2-3; 7 positions match TRBD2. Germline-derived CDR1 and CDR2 are SGHTA and FQGNSA. This CDR3 contains 16 residues. V lost 5 bases and J lost 0; bases outside the gene matches: 8. The DNA for the CDR3 is TGTGCCAGCAGCACCGCTAGCGGTGTTAGCACAGATACGCAGTATTTT. It specifies CASSTASGVSTDTQYF.